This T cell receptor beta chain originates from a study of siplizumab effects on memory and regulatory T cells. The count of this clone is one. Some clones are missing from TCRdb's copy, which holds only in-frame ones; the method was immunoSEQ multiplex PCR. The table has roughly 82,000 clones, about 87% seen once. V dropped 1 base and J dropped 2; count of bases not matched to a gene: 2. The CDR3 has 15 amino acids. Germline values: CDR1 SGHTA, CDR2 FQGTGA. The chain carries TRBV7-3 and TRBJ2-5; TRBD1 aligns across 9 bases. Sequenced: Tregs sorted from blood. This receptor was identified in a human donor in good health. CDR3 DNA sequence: TGTGCCAGCAGCTTAAGGGGGACAGGGCAAGAGACCCAGTACTTC. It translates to CASSLRGTGQETQYF.